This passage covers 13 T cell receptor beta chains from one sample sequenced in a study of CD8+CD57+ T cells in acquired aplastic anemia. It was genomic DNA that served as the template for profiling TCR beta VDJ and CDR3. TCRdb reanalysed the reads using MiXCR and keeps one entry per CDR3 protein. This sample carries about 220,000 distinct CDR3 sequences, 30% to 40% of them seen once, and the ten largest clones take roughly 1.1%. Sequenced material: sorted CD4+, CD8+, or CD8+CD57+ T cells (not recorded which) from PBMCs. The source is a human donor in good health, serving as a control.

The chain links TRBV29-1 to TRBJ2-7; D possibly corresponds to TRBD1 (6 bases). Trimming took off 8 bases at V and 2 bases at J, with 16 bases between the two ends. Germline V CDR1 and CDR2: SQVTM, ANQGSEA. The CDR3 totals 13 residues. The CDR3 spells CSSQTGQTYEQYF. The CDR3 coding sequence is TGCAGCTCACAGACAGGTCAGACCTACGAGCAGTACTTC.

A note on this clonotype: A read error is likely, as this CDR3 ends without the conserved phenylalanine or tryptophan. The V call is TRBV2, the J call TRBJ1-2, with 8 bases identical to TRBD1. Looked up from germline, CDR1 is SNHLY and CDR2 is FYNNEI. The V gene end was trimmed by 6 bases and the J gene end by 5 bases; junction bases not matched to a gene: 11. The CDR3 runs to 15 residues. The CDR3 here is CASSERQGMRYGYTI. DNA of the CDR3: TGTGCCAGCAGCGAACGACAGGGGATGCGATATGGCTACACCATC.

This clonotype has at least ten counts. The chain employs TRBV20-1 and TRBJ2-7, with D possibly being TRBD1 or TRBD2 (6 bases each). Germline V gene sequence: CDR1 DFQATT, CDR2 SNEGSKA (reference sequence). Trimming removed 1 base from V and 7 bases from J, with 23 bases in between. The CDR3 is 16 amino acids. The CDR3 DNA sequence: TGCAGTGCTAGAGGCGGCGGGACTTCAAAGGGGGGAGAGCAGTACTTC. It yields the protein CSARGGGTSKGGEQYF.

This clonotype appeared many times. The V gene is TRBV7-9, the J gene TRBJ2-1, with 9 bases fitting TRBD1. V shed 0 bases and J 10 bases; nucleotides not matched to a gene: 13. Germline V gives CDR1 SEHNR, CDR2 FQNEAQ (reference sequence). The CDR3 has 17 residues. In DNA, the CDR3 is TGTGCCAGCAGCTTAGCCTCCACAGGGGGCAAGTCAAGGGAGCAGTTCTTC. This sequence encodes CASSLASTGGKSREQFF.

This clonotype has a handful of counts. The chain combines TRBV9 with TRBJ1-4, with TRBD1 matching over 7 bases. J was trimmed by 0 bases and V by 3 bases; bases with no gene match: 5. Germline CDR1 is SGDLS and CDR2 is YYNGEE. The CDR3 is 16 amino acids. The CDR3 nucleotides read TGTGCCAGCAGCGCGGGACAGACTGCAACTAATGAAAAACTGTTTTTT. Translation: CASSAGQTATNEKLFF.

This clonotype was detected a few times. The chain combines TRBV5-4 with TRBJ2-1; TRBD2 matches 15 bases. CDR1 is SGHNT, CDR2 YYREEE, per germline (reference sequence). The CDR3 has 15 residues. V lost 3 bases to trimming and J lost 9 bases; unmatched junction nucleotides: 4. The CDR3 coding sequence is TGTGCCAGCAGCTCGGGACTAGCGGGGGGAGCTGAGCAGTTCTTC. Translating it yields CASSSGLAGGAEQFF.

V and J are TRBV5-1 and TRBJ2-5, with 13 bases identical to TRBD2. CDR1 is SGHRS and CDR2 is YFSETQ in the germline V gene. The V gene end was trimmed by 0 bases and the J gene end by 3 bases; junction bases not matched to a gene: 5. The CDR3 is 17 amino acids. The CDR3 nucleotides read TGCGCCAGCAGCTTGGCTGGTGGGACTAGCGGGAAAGAGACCCAGTACTTC. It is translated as CASSLAGGTSGKETQYF.

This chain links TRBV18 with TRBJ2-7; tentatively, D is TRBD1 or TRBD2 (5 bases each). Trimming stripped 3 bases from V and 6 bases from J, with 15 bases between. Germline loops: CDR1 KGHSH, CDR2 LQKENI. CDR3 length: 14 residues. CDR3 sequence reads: CASSPTSRDGEQYF. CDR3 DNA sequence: TGTGCCAGCTCACCGACTTCCCGGGACGGCGAGCAGTACTTC.

DNA for the CDR3: TGTGCCAGTAGCCTTCATCGGACAGGTCTGTCCTACGAGCAGTACTTC. Its translation is CASSLHRTGLSYEQYF. The rearrangement joins TRBV19 to TRBJ2-7, with 7 bases identical to TRBD1. Germline values: CDR1 LNHDA, CDR2 SQIVND (reference sequence). With V trimmed by 6 bases and J by 1 base, 12 bases remained unmatched. This CDR3 has 16 residues. Complete variable domain (other parts from reference TRBV19 and TRBJ2-7): DGGITQSPKYLFRKEGQNVTLSCEQNLNHDAMYWYRQDPGQGLRLIYYSQIVNDFQKGDIAEGYSVSREKKESFPLTVTSAQKNPTAFYLCASSLHRTGLSYEQYFGPGTRLTVT.

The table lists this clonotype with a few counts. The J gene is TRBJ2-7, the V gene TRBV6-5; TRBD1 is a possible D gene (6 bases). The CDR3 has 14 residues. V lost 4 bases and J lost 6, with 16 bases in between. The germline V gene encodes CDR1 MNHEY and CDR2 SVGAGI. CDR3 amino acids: CASSLKGGSTEQYF. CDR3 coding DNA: TGTGCCAGCAGTTTAAAAGGGGGAAGCACCGAGCAGTACTTC.

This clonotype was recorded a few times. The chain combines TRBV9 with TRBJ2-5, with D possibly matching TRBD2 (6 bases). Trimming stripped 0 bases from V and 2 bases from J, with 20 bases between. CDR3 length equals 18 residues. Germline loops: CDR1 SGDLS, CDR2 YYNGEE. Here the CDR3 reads CASSVGVLGVAGQETQYF. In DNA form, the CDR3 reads TGTGCCAGCAGCGTAGGGGTCTTGGGGGTGGCGGGGCAAGAGACCCAGTACTTC.

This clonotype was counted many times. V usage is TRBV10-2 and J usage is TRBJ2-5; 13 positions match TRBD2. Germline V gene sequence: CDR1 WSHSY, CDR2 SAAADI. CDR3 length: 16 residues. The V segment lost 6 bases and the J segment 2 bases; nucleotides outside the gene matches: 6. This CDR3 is CASSLILAGGQETQYF. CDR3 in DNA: TGCGCCAGCAGCCTAATACTAGCGGGGGGGCAAGAGACCCAGTACTTC.

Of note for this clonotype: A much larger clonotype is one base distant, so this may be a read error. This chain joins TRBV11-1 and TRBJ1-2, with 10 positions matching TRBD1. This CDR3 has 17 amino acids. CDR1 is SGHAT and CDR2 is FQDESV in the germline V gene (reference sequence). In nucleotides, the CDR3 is TGTGACAGCAGCACTCGTACTCCCGGGACAGGGGACTATGGCTACACCTTC. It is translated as CDSSTRTPGTGDYGYTF.